These 8 T cell receptor beta chains were sequenced from one sample in a study of blood T cell repertoires in COVID-19. Profiled with immunoSEQ multiplex PCR; TCRdb holds only in-frame clones, not every one. The sample has about 140,000 clones, more than 75% seen once; the top ten hold about 11%. The sample consisted of PBMCs or T cells enriched from blood (not recorded which). The receptors here all came from a man in his 60s who had recovered from COVID-19.

The chain links TRBV6-5 to TRBJ1-1; D gene uncertain. With 10 bases removed from V and 0 bases from J, the gap between germline ends came to 12 bases. The CDR3 is 13 residues long. The germline V gene encodes CDR1 MNHEY and CDR2 SVGAGI. CDR3 bases: TGTGCCACCACGAGGTGGTTGAACACTGAAGCTTTCTTT. Translating it yields CATTRWLNTEAFF.

This chain connects TRBV5-1 to TRBJ2-7, with D possibly TRBD1 on 6 matching bases. The CDR3 contains 17 residues. The V gene's germline CDR1 is SGHRS and CDR2 YFSETQ. V was shortened by 0 bases and J by 2 bases, with 18 bases between the two germline ends. The CDR3 bases are TGCGCCAGCAGCTTGGGGGCAGGGGCCGGGCGAACCTACGAGCAGTACTTC. Protein: CASSLGAGAGRTYEQYF. Drawing the rest from reference TRBV5-1 and TRBJ2-7, the complete variable domain is KAGVTQTPRYLIKTRGQQVTLSCSPISGHRSVSWYQQTPGQGLQFLFEYFSETQRNKGNFPGRFSGRQFSNSRSEMNVSTLELGDSALYLCASSLGAGAGRTYEQYFGPGTRLTVT.

The rearrangement joins TRBV28 to TRBJ1-2, with D tentatively TRBD1 (6 bases). Trimming cost V 2 bases and J 6 bases, with 16 bases left between them. Looked up from germline, CDR1 is MDHEN and CDR2 is SYDVKM. This CDR3 spans 15 amino acids. The CDR3 sequence: CASSLAGGRGHGYTF. In nucleotides, the CDR3 is TGTGCCAGCAGTTTAGCCGGTGGCAGGGGCCATGGCTACACCTTC.

The sample holds a few counts of this clone. V is TRBV12-3 or TRBV12-4 and J is TRBJ1-5; D ambiguous. This CDR3 spans 13 amino acids. Deletions cut 5 bases from V and 5 bases from J, with 10 bases between. The CDR3 sequence: CASSLNRDQPQHF. For the CDR3, the DNA is TGTGCCAGCAGTCTTAATCGGGATCAGCCCCAGCATTTT.

This rearrangement joins TRBV19 to TRBJ1-4, with 9 bases lining up with TRBD1. The CDR3 is 14 residues long. Germline-derived CDR1 and CDR2 are LNHDA and SQIVND (reference sequence). V shed 8 bases, J shed 2 bases, and the junction held 3 bases outside the gene matches. CDR3 coding DNA: TGTGCCAGTGATACAGGGGGCACTAATGAAAAACTGTTTTTT. Encoded protein: CASDTGGTNEKLFF.

The V gene is TRBV18, the J gene TRBJ2-3; TRBD1 matches 8 bases. The germline V gene encodes CDR1 KGHSH and CDR2 LQKENI. Unmatched junction bases numbered 4, after V lost 4 bases and J lost 4 bases. CDR3 length equals 14 residues. DNA of the CDR3: TGTGCCAGCTCACGCTCCAGGGGGCCAGATACGCAGTATTTT. Translation: CASSRSRGPDTQYF. Full variable domain (outside the CDR3, taken from reference TRBV18 and TRBJ2-3): NAGVMQNPRHLVRRRGQEARLRCSPMKGHSHVYWYRQLPEEGLKFMVYLQKENIIDESGMPKERFSAEFPKEGPSILRIQQVVRGDSAAYFCASSRSRGPDTQYFGPGTRLTVL.

Here the CDR3 DNA reads TGTGCCAGCTCACCGGACAGCTCCTACGAGCAGTACTTC. Protein: CASSPDSSYEQYF. The rearrangement uses TRBV18 and TRBJ2-7; possibly TRBD1 for D (6 bases). Germline V gene lookup returns CDR1 KGHSH and CDR2 LQKENI. The CDR3 is made up of 13 amino acids. Trimming shortened V by 3 bases and J by 0 bases, and 6 bases separated the two germline ends.

The chain has TRBV20-1 and TRBJ2-1, with 9 bases that match TRBD1. CDR1 is DFQATT and CDR2 is SNEGSKA in the germline V gene (reference sequence). The CDR3 loop spans 14 amino acids. J gave up 3 bases and V 3 bases, and 3 bases lay outside the gene matches. CDR3 DNA: TGCAGTGCTAGTTGGACAGGGGTCTACAATGAGCAGTTCTTC. It encodes CSASWTGVYNEQFF.